The rows below give T cell receptor beta chains drawn from one sample of a study of CD8+CD57+ T cells in acquired aplastic anemia. One entry per CDR3 protein results from TCRdb running MiXCR on the reads. The data hold about 130,000 distinct CDR3 sequences, with over 45% observed a single time. The source material was sorted CD4+, CD8+, or CD8+CD57+ T cells (not recorded which) from PBMCs. The receptors derive from a human donor in good health, serving as a control. Each CDR3 is given with its conserved first and last residue. D genes are given only for firm matches. Some rows have no size entry. The others give once, few or many, or a class for an expanded clone.

J gene: TRBJ2-7
D gene: TRBD1
CDR3 length: 16
V gene: TRBV19
clone size: many
CDR3 DNA: TGTGCCAGTAGTATCTCCGCCGGGACAGTCTTCTACGAGCAGTACTTC
CDR3 protein: CASSISAGTVFYEQYF

J gene: TRBJ2-7
D gene: TRBD2
CDR3 length: 14
V gene: TRBV7-6
clone size: NA
CDR3 DNA: TGTGCCAGCAGCCTCGGGGGGGGTGGTGACGAGCAGTACTTC
CDR3 protein: CASSLGGGGDEQYF

J gene: TRBJ2-7
D gene: NA
CDR3 length: 13
V gene: TRBV7-3
clone size: NA
CDR3 DNA: TGTGCCAGCAGCTTACATGGGGGGTCCGAGCAGTACTTC
CDR3 protein: CASSLHGGSEQYF

J gene: TRBJ2-1
D gene: TRBD2
CDR3 length: 15
V gene: TRBV2
clone size: NA
CDR3 DNA: TGTGCCAGCAGTGGGCCTAGCGGGGGGGCATTTGAGCAGTTCTTC
CDR3 protein: CASSGPSGGAFEQFF

J gene: TRBJ1-4
D gene: TRBD1
CDR3 length: 13
V gene: TRBV29-1
clone size: many
CDR3 DNA: TGCAGCGTGCAGGGGGCTGGTTATGAAAAACTGTTTTTT
CDR3 protein: CSVQGAGYEKLFF

J gene: TRBJ2-7
D gene: TRBD2
CDR3 length: 14
V gene: TRBV29-1
clone size: many
CDR3 DNA: TGCAGCGTTGAACCTGGGGGGGGTACGAAGGTTTCAAGCTTC
CDR3 protein: CSVEPGGGTKVSSF

J gene: TRBJ2-5
D gene: NA
CDR3 length: 15
V gene: TRBV18
clone size: many
CDR3 DNA: TGTGCCAGCTCTCGGAGGGAGAAGGGTCAAGAGACCCAGTACTTC
CDR3 protein: CASSRREKGQETQYF

J gene: TRBJ2-5
D gene: NA
CDR3 length: 15
V gene: TRBV7-9
clone size: NA
CDR3 DNA: TGTGCCAGCAGCTTAGATAGGGGTAATAAAGAGACCCAGTACTTC
CDR3 protein: CASSLDRGNKETQYF

J gene: TRBJ1-5
D gene: NA
CDR3 length: 13
V gene: TRBV7-9
clone size: NA
CDR3 DNA: TGTGCCAGCAGCTTAACGTCGAGTCTACCCCAGCATTTT
CDR3 protein: CASSLTSSLPQHF

J gene: TRBJ2-5
D gene: TRBD2
CDR3 length: 16
V gene: TRBV7-6
clone size: NA
CDR3 DNA: TGTGCCAGCAGCACGGGACTAGCGGGGGGGCCGGAGACCCAGTACTTC
CDR3 protein: CASSTGLAGGPETQYF

J gene: TRBJ2-2
D gene: NA
CDR3 length: 17
V gene: TRBV7-9
clone size: NA
CDR3 DNA: TGTGCCAGCAGCTCGGAGTGGGGGGCAGGGTTTCTCGGGGAGCTGTTTTTT
CDR3 protein: CASSSEWGAGFLGELFF

J gene: TRBJ2-7
D gene: TRBD2
CDR3 length: 13
V gene: TRBV29-1
clone size: NA
CDR3 DNA: TGCAGCGTTGTAACTAGCGGGGTCCACGAGCAGTACTTC
CDR3 protein: CSVVTSGVHEQYF

J gene: TRBJ2-7
D gene: NA
CDR3 length: 14
V gene: TRBV5-6
clone size: NA
CDR3 DNA: TGTGCCAGCAGCTTAGCTCTGGGGGGATACGAGCAGTACTTC
CDR3 protein: CASSLALGGYEQYF

J gene: TRBJ2-7
D gene: TRBD1
CDR3 length: 15
V gene: TRBV5-1
clone size: NA
CDR3 DNA: TGCGCCAGCAGCGCGGGACAGGGCAATCAGTACGAGCAGTACTTC
CDR3 protein: CASSAGQGNQYEQYF

J gene: TRBJ2-7
D gene: NA
CDR3 length: 12
V gene: TRBV15
clone size: few
CDR3 DNA: TGTGCCACCAGCAGAGATCAGGACGAGCAGTACTTC
CDR3 protein: CATSRDQDEQYF

J gene: TRBJ1-2
D gene: NA
CDR3 length: 12
V gene: TRBV24-1
clone size: few
CDR3 DNA: TGTGCCACCAGTGATTACGCCTATGGCTACACCTTC
CDR3 protein: CATSDYAYGYTF

J gene: TRBJ1-1
D gene: TRBD1
CDR3 length: 14
V gene: TRBV19
clone size: NA
CDR3 DNA: TGTGCCAGTAGTATGGGGACAGGGATAGGGGGAGCTTTCTTT
CDR3 protein: CASSMGTGIGGAFF

J gene: TRBJ1-2
D gene: NA
CDR3 length: 10
V gene: TRBV5-1
clone size: once
CDR3 DNA: TGCGCCAGTAGGGGATATGGCTACACCTTC
CDR3 protein: CASRGYGYTF

J gene: TRBJ2-7
D gene: NA
CDR3 length: 11
V gene: TRBV7-9
clone size: medium-sized
CDR3 DNA: TGTGCCAGCAGGGGGAGCTACGAGCAGTACTTC
CDR3 protein: CASRGSYEQYF

J gene: TRBJ1-5
D gene: TRBD1
CDR3 length: 15
V gene: TRBV5-6
clone size: NA
CDR3 DNA: TGTGCCAGCAGCATCCTGGGACAGCTCAATCAGCCCCAGCATTTT
CDR3 protein: CASSILGQLNQPQHF

J gene: TRBJ1-1
D gene: TRBD1
CDR3 length: 15
V gene: TRBV2
clone size: NA
CDR3 DNA: TGTGCCAGCAGGGGAGGGACAGCGGCGAACACTGAAGCTTTCTTT
CDR3 protein: CASRGGTAANTEAFF

J gene: TRBJ1-1
D gene: NA
CDR3 length: 14
V gene: TRBV12-3/TRBV12-4
clone size: many
CDR3 DNA: TGTGCCAGCAGTTTTGAAGGGGGGTACACTGAAGCTTTCTTT
CDR3 protein: CASSFEGGYTEAFF

J gene: TRBJ2-5
D gene: TRBD1
CDR3 length: 15
V gene: TRBV7-2
clone size: many
CDR3 DNA: TGTGCCAGCAGCTTAACAGGACAGGGGCAAGAGACCCAGTACTTC
CDR3 protein: CASSLTGQGQETQYF

J gene: TRBJ1-6
D gene: NA
CDR3 length: 13
V gene: TRBV19
clone size: few
CDR3 DNA: TGTGCCAGTAGCGGGACACTTAATTCACCCCTCCACTTT
CDR3 protein: CASSGTLNSPLHF

J gene: TRBJ2-1
D gene: TRBD2
CDR3 length: 17
V gene: TRBV3-1
clone size: many
CDR3 DNA: TGTGCCAGCAGCCTAAGGACTAGCGCGAGCTCCTACAATGAGCAGTTCTTC
CDR3 protein: CASSLRTSASSYNEQFF

J gene: TRBJ2-1
D gene: NA
CDR3 length: 16
V gene: TRBV24-1
clone size: NA
CDR3 DNA: TGTGCCACCAGTGAGGGGGTGACTATTTCGCTCAATGAGCAGTTCTTC
CDR3 protein: CATSEGVTISLNEQFF

J gene: TRBJ1-2
D gene: TRBD1
CDR3 length: 12
V gene: TRBV20-1
clone size: many
CDR3 DNA: TGCAGTGCTAGTGAGGGGGCGCTTGGCTACACCTTC
CDR3 protein: CSASEGALGYTF

J gene: TRBJ1-1
D gene: NA
CDR3 length: 13
V gene: TRBV2
clone size: few
CDR3 DNA: TGTGCCAGCAGTGTTCCGGGGAACACTGAAGCTTTCTTT
CDR3 protein: CASSVPGNTEAFF

J gene: TRBJ2-7
D gene: NA
CDR3 length: 16
V gene: TRBV20-1
clone size: NA
CDR3 DNA: TGCAGTGCTAGAGATCAGGAGGGATCAGGGGGCTACGAGCAGTACTTC
CDR3 protein: CSARDQEGSGGYEQYF

J gene: TRBJ2-5
D gene: NA
CDR3 length: 15
V gene: TRBV2
clone size: NA
CDR3 DNA: TGTGCCAGCAGCTTTGGCGGGGGCTTCCAAGAGACCCAGTACTTC
CDR3 protein: CASSFGGGFQETQYF

J gene: TRBJ2-5
D gene: NA
CDR3 length: 12
V gene: TRBV7-2
clone size: NA
CDR3 DNA: TGTGCCAGCAGCTCGAACCCGGGGACCCAGTACTTC
CDR3 protein: CASSSNPGTQYF

J gene: TRBJ1-6
D gene: NA
CDR3 length: 13
V gene: TRBV7-2
clone size: NA
CDR3 DNA: TGTGCCAGCAGCCTAGGGGTGTATTCACCCCTCCACTTT
CDR3 protein: CASSLGVYSPLHF

J gene: TRBJ1-2
D gene: NA
CDR3 length: 11
V gene: TRBV7-9
clone size: NA
CDR3 DNA: TGTGCCAGCAGCGAACAGTATGGCTACACCTTC
CDR3 protein: CASSEQYGYTF

J gene: TRBJ1-1
D gene: TRBD1
CDR3 length: 16
V gene: TRBV18
clone size: NA
CDR3 DNA: TGTGCCAGCTCGCCCAGGACAGGGGGAATGAACACTGAAGCTTTCTTT
CDR3 protein: CASSPRTGGMNTEAFF

J gene: TRBJ1-3
D gene: NA
CDR3 length: 13
V gene: TRBV29-1
clone size: once
CDR3 DNA: TGCAGCGTTGAAAGGACGGCTGGAAACACCATATATTTT
CDR3 protein: CSVERTAGNTIYF

J gene: TRBJ2-5
D gene: NA
CDR3 length: 15
V gene: TRBV9
clone size: few
CDR3 DNA: TGTGCCAGCAGCGGGGGGTGGGGAAGTCAAGAGACCCAGTACTTC
CDR3 protein: CASSGGWGSQETQYF

J gene: TRBJ1-4
D gene: NA
CDR3 length: 14
V gene: TRBV6-1
clone size: few
CDR3 DNA: TGTGCCAGCAGCTCCGTTCTGTCTAATGAAAAACTGTTTTTT
CDR3 protein: CASSSVLSNEKLFF

J gene: TRBJ1-2
D gene: NA
CDR3 length: 20
V gene: TRBV27
clone size: few
CDR3 DNA: TGTGCCAGCAGTTTATGGGGGCAGCCACTAGGGAACCCAGTTAACTATGGCTACACCTTC
CDR3 protein: CASSLWGQPLGNPVNYGYTF

J gene: TRBJ2-7
D gene: TRBD1
CDR3 length: 13
V gene: TRBV10-3
clone size: once
CDR3 DNA: TGTGCCATCAGTGCGGACAGGGGTTACGAGCAGTACTTC
CDR3 protein: CAISADRGYEQYF

J gene: TRBJ2-3
D gene: TRBD2
CDR3 length: 17
V gene: TRBV6-1
clone size: NA
CDR3 DNA: TGTGCCAGCGTTCCACCTATGGGGACTAGCGGTCCAGATACGCAGTGTTTT
CDR3 protein: CASVPPMGTSGPDTQCF

J gene: TRBJ2-7
D gene: NA
CDR3 length: 11
V gene: TRBV7-7
clone size: NA
CDR3 DNA: TGTGCTAGCAGCTTAAGGTGCGAGCAGTACTTC
CDR3 protein: CASSLRCEQYF

J gene: TRBJ2-3
D gene: TRBD2
CDR3 length: 16
V gene: TRBV11-2
clone size: NA
CDR3 DNA: TGTGCCAGCAGCCCCGGGGGGAGGGCAGGCACAGATACGCAGTATTTT
CDR3 protein: CASSPGGRAGTDTQYF

J gene: TRBJ2-6
D gene: NA
CDR3 length: 15
V gene: TRBV19
clone size: NA
CDR3 DNA: TGTGCCAGTAGTATGGGGGGCTCTGGGGCCAACGTCCTGACTTTC
CDR3 protein: CASSMGGSGANVLTF

J gene: TRBJ1-3
D gene: NA
CDR3 length: 14
V gene: TRBV29-1
clone size: NA
CDR3 DNA: TGCAGCGTCAAGGGCAGGGCAACTGGAAACACCATATATTTT
CDR3 protein: CSVKGRATGNTIYF